This paragraph covers one T cell receptor (beta chain) sequence. The antigen is undetermined. The method was immunoSEQ multiplex PCR; TCRdb's version includes in-frame clones alone and lacks a portion of them. The sample shows about 350,000 clones, about 90% of them seen only once. V lost 4 bases and J lost 4, with 20 bases in between. The CDR3 is made up of 16 amino acids. Per the germline V gene, CDR1 is SGHDT and CDR2 is YYEEEE. This sample stems from a study of Ad26.COV2.S vaccination and SARS-CoV-2 variants. Study observations and caveats: Placebo recipients trailed vaccine recipients in spike-specific TCR breadth. Substantial response breadth was reportedly seen for spike-specific CD8+ and CD4+ T cells after vaccination. Vaccinated and placebo-treated recipients had similar non-spike TCR breadth.

The clonotype comes from a human donor who had recovered from COVID-19. The rearrangement links TRBV5-6 to TRBJ1-1; D is uncertain. The starting material was peripheral blood, obtained after recovery from COVID-19. This chain's CDR3 is CASSLFRHFNGTEAFF. Here the CDR3 DNA reads TGTGCCAGCAGCCTATTCCGGCACTTTAACGGCACTGAAGCTTTCTTT.